This T cell receptor (beta chain) came from a study of T cells in Graves' hyperthyroidism and ophthalmopathy. Whole-study results and caveats: Most expanded thyroid clonotypes above 0.001 recurred in blood. A model using 13 V-J features told ophthalmopathy apart from stable hyperthyroidism.

With regard to this clonotype: Its antigen is unknown. Given a much more abundant clone one base away, this may be a read error.

Clinical symptoms, serum thyroxine, TRAb, thyroid ultrasound and orbital computed tomography informed diagnoses. Fresh 10 ml peripheral blood yielded PBMCs. It was RNA transcripts that yielded the amplified TCR beta CDR3 regions. A first-round RT-PCR of the TCR CDR3 used the HTBI primer set. TCRdb reprocessed the multiplex PCR reads via MiXCR and lists one record per CDR3 protein. This table has roughly 500,000 distinct CDR3 sequences, approximately 15% appearing once. The CDR3 contains 17 residues. The chain uses TRBV12-3 or TRBV12-4 and TRBJ2-6, with 10 bases that match TRBD2. The receptor was isolated from a woman in her 30s with Graves' hyperthyroidism that later progressed to Graves' ophthalmopathy. Source material: blood. The CDR3 region has the DNA TGTGCCAGCAGTTTGGGTAGCGGGAGGTCTGGGGCCAACGTCCTGGCTTTC. Protein: CASSLGSGRSGANVLAF.